This T cell receptor beta chain was observed in a study of CD8 T cells in ankylosing spondylitis. V was pared by 6 bases and J by 0 bases, with 8 bases between. The CDR3 is 13 residues long. Quantitative 5'-RACE with molecular barcodes generated TCR beta libraries. TCRdb analysed the 5' RACE reads with MiXCR anew, one entry per CDR3 protein. The profile shows about 100,000 distinct CDR3 sequences, less than 25% of them singletons. This TCR was sampled from a male donor with ankylosing spondylitis. This chain links TRBV12-3 or TRBV12-4 with TRBJ1-2; D unclear. The sequencing input was synovial fluid, either unsorted or a sorted T cell fraction (not recorded which). CDR3 loop: CASSLKPNYGYTF. CDR3 DNA sequence: TGTGCCAGCAGCCTTAAACCTAACTATGGCTACACCTTC.